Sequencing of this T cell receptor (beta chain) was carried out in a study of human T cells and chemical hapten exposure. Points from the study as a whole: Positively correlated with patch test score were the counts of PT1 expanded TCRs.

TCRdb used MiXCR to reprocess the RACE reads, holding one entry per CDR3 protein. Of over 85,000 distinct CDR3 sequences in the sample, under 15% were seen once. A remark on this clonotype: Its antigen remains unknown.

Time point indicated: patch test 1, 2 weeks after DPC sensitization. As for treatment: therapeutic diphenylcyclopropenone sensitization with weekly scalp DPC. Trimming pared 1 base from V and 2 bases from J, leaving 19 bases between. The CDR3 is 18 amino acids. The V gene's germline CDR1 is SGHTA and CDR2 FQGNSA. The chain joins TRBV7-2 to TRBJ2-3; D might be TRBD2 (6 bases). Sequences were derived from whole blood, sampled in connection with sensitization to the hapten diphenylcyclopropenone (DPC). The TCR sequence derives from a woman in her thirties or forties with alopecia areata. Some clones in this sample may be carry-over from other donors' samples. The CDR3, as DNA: TGTGCCAGCAGCTTAGGGGGATTTGAGGGGAGGCTCACAGATACGCAGTATTTT. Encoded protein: CASSLGGFEGRLTDTQYF.